The 4 T cell receptor beta chains below were found in one sample sequenced in a study of T cell responses to AZD1222 COVID-19 vaccine (dated by TCRdb to about 2021). Read against the paper, the sample's time point label means: baseline before first vaccination. The method was the immunoSEQ multiplex PCR assay. TCRdb carries this immuneACCESS record with in-frame sequences only. Its versions omit some clonotypes, under half of them owing to an unresolved V gene in the studies checked, with the rest unexplained. This sample gives 100,000 to 150,000 clones in total; over 75% of them show up just once. Together, the top ten hold 5% to 6% of the sample. The material sequenced was peripheral blood, taken on day 0 of AZD1222 vaccination. These TCRs come from an adult in good health.

The chain links TRBV7-9 to TRBJ1-5, with D uncertain. Germline V CDR1 and CDR2: SEHNR, FQNEAQ (reference sequence). The CDR3 runs 13 residues. The V gene lost 1 base and the J gene lost 8 bases, with 9 bases spanning the gap. This chain's CDR3 is CASSLDIREPQHF. In DNA form, the CDR3 reads TGTGCCAGCAGCTTAGACATAAGGGAGCCCCAGCATTTT.

CDR3 sequence (DNA): TGCAGTGCTAGTCGGCTGCAGATCTCTGGAAACACCATATATTTT. Its protein is CSASRLQISGNTIYF. This sequence joins TRBV20-1 and TRBJ1-3; D uncertain. V was pared by 3 bases and J by 0 bases, with 12 bases between. CDR1 and CDR2 (germline): DFQATT, SNEGSKA (reference sequence). This CDR3 comprises 15 residues.

The genes are TRBV14 and TRBJ2-5, with 10 bases that match TRBD1. CDR3 length: 15 residues. Trimming took 4 bases from V and 5 from J; bases not matched to a gene: 7. Germline V gives CDR1 SGHDN, CDR2 FVKESK. The CDR3 DNA is TGTGCCAGCAGCCGCGGGGACAGGGGAGGGGAGACCCAGTACTTC. As protein: CASSRGDRGGETQYF.

The gene calls are TRBV9 and TRBJ1-6; TRBD1 matches 11 bases. The CDR3 spans 16 residues. Losses at the gene ends were 0 bases for V and 9 bases for J; bases not matched to a gene: 5. CDR1 SGDLS and CDR2 YYNGEE come from the germline V gene. In DNA, the CDR3 is TGTGCCAGCAGCGTAGGAGGGACAGGGGGAAGTTCACCCCTCCACTTT. It specifies CASSVGGTGGSSPLHF.